One TCR beta chain is described in this entry. This clonotype was counted only a few times. Which antigen it targets is not known. Base qualities are not at hand, and no much larger clone is one base apart. CDR1 and CDR2 (SGHRS, YFSETQ) derive from the germline V gene. The CDR3 holds 14 amino acids from the cysteine to the phenylalanine. Just the 42-base CDR3 DNA is kept, in frame starting at base 1. V has 3 bases trimmed and J has 4 bases trimmed; junction bases matching no gene number 2. The record originates from a study of blood T cells in healthy people across ages (dated by TCRdb to about 2015). Study-level background: In model experiments, roughly one uniquely barcoded TCR beta cDNA molecule per two T cells was captured by template switching. Age-related changes in TCR beta repertoire diversity were measured in the study by deep sequencing normalized with unique cDNA molecular identifiers. Four age groups were formed from the donors: young (average roughly 16 years), middle-aged (roughly 38), aged (more than 55) and long-lived (82). To avoid experimental bias, donors of different ages were distributed randomly across sequencing lanes. Using the same blood draw, the study looked at two additional independent replicas of 1 million unique cDNA reads for two donors, one aged 18 to 29 and the other aged 80 or older. Beyond this particular receptor, the publication reports: As age increased, observed TCR beta diversity per million T cells dropped in a roughly linear way, and a significant reduction was already evident by age about 36. Compared with the aged group, more naive CD4+ T cells, fewer expanded clones and increased TCR diversity were shown by the long-lived group, suggesting age selection. Conclusive comparison of naive and antigen-experienced compartments was prevented by the profiling of bulk unsorted PBMCs. Estimates of total diversity from one million sequenced T cells were regarded as lower bounds and underestimates. A strong correlation was found between observed TCR beta diversity and the percentage of naive T cells measured by flow cytometry. Donor CMV infection status was unknown, potentially confounding age-related changes in expanded clonotypes.

To prepare the library, 5' RACE was applied. The instrument given in TCRdb is Illumina HiSeq 2500. A second PCR of about 7 to 12 cycles was run with a J-beta primer mix and a sample-barcoded 5' primer. A unique molecular identifier was introduced onto each TCR beta cDNA molecule by a template-switch 5' adaptor carrying 12 random nucleotides. At least 2.5 million CDR3-containing paired-end reads were obtained from each sample. All of the RNA was converted into first-strand cDNA using the Mint cDNA synthesis kit, with a TRBC-specific oligonucleotide serving as the primer. After uracil-DNA glycosylase treatment, a first 18-cycle PCR used universal primers M1SS and BC2_uni_R on all cDNA. The authors' analysis ran thus. For normalization, 1 million high-quality reads were randomly selected from each sample, with every read carrying a distinct molecular identifier. Instead of being binned into consensus sequences, reads that shared molecular identifiers were thrown out. CDR3 identification, clonotype clustering and error correction used MiTCR with a Q25 quality threshold and the strictest error-elimination algorithm. A nonparametric unseen species model using Euler transformation provided a lower-bound estimate of total TCR beta diversity. Starting from the raw public reads, TCRdb applied fastp trimming at Q25, assembled clones with MiXCR and retained in-frame beta chains. Records with the same CDR3 protein are collapsed into one entry carrying the most frequent genes and DNA. Clone size and V and J calls follow TCRdb, not the original study. In this sample the table shows over a million distinct CDR3 sequences, over 35% of which occur a single time. The ten largest make up 18% of the sample.

Systemically healthy Caucasian individuals from Russia, around 38 in total and aged 6 to 90 years, were included as donors. Each donor gave ten milliliters of peripheral blood, collected into EDTA-treated Vacutainer tubes. Ficoll-Paque density-gradient centrifugation was used to isolate PBMCs, with at least 6.5 million obtained per sample. Total RNA, at least 5 micrograms per sample, was extracted from PBMCs with Trizol reagent. For every donor, an aliquot of PBMCs went through flow cytometry to measure the percentages of naive CD45RAhigh/CD27high T cells. The chain is made from TRBV5-1 and TRBJ2-5; TRBD1 matches 11 bases in the middle. Input material: blood. The sequence was obtained from a woman aged 60-75 years in good health. The nucleotides are TGCGCCAGCAGCTCCGGACAGGGGGCAGAGACCCAGTACTTC. Translated, this gives CASSSGQGAETQYF.